This TCR beta chain comes out of a study of control samples from healthy donors and cancer patients. In germline, CDR1 is SQVTM, CDR2 ANQGSEA. The CDR3 is made up of 13 amino acids. V lost 8 bases, J lost 7 bases, and 11 bases stayed unmatched. Produced via immunoSEQ multiplex PCR; TCRdb's table is partial and in-frame only. Of some 130,000 clones listed, approximately 88% are singletons. The sequence was obtained from a man in his forties or fifties in good health. The chain has TRBV29-1 and TRBJ2-3; 8 bases map to TRBD1. Sequencing was performed on blood. In nucleotides, the CDR3 is TGCAGCCTTCAAGAGTGGGACAGGTATACGCAGTATTTT. It specifies CSLQEWDRYTQYF.